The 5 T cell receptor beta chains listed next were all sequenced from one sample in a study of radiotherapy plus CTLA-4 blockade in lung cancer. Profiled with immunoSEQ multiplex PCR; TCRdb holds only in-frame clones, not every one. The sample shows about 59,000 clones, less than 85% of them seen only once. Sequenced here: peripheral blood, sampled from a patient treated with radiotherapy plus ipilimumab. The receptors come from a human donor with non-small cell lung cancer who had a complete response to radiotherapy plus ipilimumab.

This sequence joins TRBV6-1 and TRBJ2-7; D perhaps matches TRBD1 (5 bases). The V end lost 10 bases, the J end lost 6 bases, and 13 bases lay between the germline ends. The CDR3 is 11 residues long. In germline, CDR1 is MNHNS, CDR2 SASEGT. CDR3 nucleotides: TGTGCCACCCAAAGGGGTCCCGAGCAGTACTTC. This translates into CATQRGPEQYF.

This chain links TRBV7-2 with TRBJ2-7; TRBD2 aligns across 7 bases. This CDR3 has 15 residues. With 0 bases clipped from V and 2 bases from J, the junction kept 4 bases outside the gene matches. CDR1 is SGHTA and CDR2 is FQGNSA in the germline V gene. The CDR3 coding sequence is TGTGCCAGCAGCTTAGCCGGGGGGTCAACCTACGAGCAGTACTTC. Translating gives CASSLAGGSTYEQYF.

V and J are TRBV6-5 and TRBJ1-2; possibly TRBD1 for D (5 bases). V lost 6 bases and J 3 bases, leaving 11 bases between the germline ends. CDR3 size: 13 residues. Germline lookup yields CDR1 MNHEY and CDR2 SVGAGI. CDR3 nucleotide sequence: TGTGCCAGCAGCCCCGGGGGGGACTATGGCTACACCTTC. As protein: CASSPGGDYGYTF.

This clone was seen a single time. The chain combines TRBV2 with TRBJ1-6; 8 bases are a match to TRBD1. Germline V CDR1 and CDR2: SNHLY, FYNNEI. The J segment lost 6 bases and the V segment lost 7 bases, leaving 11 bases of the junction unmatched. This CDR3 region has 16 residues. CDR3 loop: CASTYSRGRINSPLHF. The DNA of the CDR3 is TGTGCCAGCACCTACAGCAGGGGGCGCATTAATTCACCCCTCCACTTT.

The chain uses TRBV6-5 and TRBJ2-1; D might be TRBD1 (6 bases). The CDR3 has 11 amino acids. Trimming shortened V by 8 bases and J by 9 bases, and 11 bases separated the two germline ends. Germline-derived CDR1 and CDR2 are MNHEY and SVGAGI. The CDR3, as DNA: TGTGCCAGCGGACAGACCGTTGAGCAGTTCTTC. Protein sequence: CASGQTVEQFF.